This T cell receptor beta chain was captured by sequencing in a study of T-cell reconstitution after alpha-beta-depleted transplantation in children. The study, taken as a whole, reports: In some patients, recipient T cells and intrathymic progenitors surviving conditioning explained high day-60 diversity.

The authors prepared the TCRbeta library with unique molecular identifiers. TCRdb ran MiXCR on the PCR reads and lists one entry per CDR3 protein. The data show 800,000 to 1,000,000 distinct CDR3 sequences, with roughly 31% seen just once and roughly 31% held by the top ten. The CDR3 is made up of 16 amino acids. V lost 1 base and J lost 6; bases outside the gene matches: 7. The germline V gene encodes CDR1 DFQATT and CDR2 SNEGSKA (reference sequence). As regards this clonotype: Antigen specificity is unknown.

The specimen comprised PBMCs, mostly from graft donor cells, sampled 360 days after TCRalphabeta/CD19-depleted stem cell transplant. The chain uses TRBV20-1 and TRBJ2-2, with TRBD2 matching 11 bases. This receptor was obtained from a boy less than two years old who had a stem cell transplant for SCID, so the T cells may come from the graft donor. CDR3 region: CSARAPSGGRSGELFF. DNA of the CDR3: TGCAGTGCTAGAGCCCCTAGCGGGGGGCGGTCCGGGGAGCTGTTTTTT.